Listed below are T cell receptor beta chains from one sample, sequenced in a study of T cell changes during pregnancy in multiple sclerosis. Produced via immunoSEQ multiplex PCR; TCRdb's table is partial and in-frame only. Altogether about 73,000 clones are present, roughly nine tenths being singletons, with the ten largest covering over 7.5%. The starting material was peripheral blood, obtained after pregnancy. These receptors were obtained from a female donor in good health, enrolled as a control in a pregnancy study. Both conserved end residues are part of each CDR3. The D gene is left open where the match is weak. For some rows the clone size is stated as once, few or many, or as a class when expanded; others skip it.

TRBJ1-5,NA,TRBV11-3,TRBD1,CASSPPDRDCTQHF,TGTGCCAGCAGCCCACCGGACAGGGATTGCACCCAGCATTTT
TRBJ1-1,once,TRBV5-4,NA,CASSLAQGSSKVSTEAFF,TGTGCCAGCAGCTTGGCCCAGGGAAGTAGTAAGGTGAGCACTGAAGCTTTCTTT
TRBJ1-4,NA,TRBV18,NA,CASSPSRGFEKLFF,TGTGCCAGCTCACCAAGTCGAGGTTTTGAAAAACTGTTTTTT
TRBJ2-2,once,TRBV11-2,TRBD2,CASSLGGGDGELFF,TGTGCCAGCAGCTTAGGTGGGGGGGACGGGGAGCTGTTTTTT
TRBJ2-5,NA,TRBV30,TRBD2,CACAVAGGRETQYF,TGTGCCTGCGCTGTAGCGGGAGGCCGGGAGACCCAGTACTTC
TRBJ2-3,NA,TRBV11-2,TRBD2,CASSLPAGGPGDTQYF,TGTGCCAGCAGCTTACCGGCGGGAGGGCCGGGAGATACGCAGTATTTT
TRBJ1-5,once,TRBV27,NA,CASSLVWASQPQHF,TGTGCCAGCAGTTTAGTCTGGGCCAGTCAGCCCCAGCATTTT
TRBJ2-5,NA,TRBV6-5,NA,CASSYRETQYF,TGTGCCAGCAGTTACCGAGAGACCCAGTACTTC
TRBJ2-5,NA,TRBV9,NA,CASSVASVQETQYF,TGTGCCAGCAGCGTAGCTTCGGTCCAAGAGACCCAGTACTTC
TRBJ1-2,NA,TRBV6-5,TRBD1,CASRSGTGGPFGYTF,TGTGCCAGCAGGTCCGGGACAGGGGGCCCCTTTGGCTACACCTTC
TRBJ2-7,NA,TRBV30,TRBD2,CAWVERLAGTYEQYF,TGTGCCTGGGTTGAGAGGCTAGCGGGGACCTACGAGCAGTACTTC
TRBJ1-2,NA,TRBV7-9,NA,CAGRGANYGYTF,TGTGCCGGCAGGGGAGCTAACTATGGCTACACCTTC
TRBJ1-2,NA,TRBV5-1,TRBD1,CASSLEGQGPYGYTF,TGCGCCAGCAGCTTGGAAGGACAGGGCCCTTATGGCTACACCTTC
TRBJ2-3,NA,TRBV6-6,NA,CASSSSRENTDTQYF,TGTGCCAGCAGTTCATCCCGGGAGAACACAGATACGCAGTATTTT
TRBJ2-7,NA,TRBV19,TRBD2,CASSIGGASGATYEQYF,TGTGCCAGTAGTATAGGTGGTGCTAGCGGCGCTACCTACGAGCAGTACTTC
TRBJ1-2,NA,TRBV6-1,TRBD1,CASREDRARGGYTF,TGTGCCAGCAGGGAGGACAGGGCGAGAGGTGGCTACACCTTC
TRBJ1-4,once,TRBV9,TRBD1,CASSVAAGGREKLFF,TGTGCCAGCAGCGTAGCCGCAGGGGGCCGGGAAAAACTGTTTTTT
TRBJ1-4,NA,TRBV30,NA,CAWGLTENEKLFF,TGTGCCTGGGGTTTGACGGAGAATGAAAAACTGTTTTTT
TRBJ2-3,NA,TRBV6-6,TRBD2,CASVLAGGANTQYF,TGTGCCAGCGTACTAGCGGGAGGAGCCAATACGCAGTATTTT
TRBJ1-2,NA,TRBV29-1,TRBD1,CSVGPIRDRGSGYTF,TGCAGCGTGGGGCCAATCCGGGACAGGGGCTCTGGCTACACCTTC
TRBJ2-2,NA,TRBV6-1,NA,CASRGAAGNTGELFF,TGTGCCAGCCGGGGGGCGGCCGGGAACACCGGGGAGCTGTTTTTT
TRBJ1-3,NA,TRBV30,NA,CAWSRRLQGNSGNTIYF,TGTGCCTGGAGTAGAAGACTACAGGGAAACTCTGGAAACACCATATATTTT
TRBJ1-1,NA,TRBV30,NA,CALGGGNTEAFF,TGTGCCCTGGGAGGGGGGAACACTGAAGCTTTCTTT